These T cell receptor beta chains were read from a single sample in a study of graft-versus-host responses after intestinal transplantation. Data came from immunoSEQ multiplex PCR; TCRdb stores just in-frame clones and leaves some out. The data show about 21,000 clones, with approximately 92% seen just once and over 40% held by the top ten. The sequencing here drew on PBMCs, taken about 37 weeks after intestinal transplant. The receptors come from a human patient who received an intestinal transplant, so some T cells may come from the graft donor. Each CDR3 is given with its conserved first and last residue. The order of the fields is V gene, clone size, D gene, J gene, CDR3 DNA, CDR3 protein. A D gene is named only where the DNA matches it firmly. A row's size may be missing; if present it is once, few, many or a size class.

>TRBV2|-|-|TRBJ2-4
TGTGCCAGCAGCCCAACCGGGATCCAGGGAGACATTCAGTACTTC
CASSPTGIQGDIQYF
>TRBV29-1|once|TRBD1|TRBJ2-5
TGCAGCGCTGGGACAGGAGCGCTCCAAGAGACCCAGTACTTC
CSAGTGALQETQYF
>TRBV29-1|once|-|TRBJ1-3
TGCAGCGTTGGAGGGGGCTCTGGAAACACCATATATTTT
CSVGGGSGNTIYF
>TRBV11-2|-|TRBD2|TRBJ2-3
TGTGCCAGCAGCTTAGAGCGGCTTATAGCGGGAGGGCCTAGCACAGATACGCAGTATTTT
CASSLERLIAGGPSTDTQYF
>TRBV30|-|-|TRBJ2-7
TGTGCCTGGAGTGCCTCGGTCGAGCAGTACTTC
CAWSASVEQYF
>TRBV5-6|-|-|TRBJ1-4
TGTGCCAGCAGCCTAAAGGTTGCTAATGAAAAACTGTTTTTT
CASSLKVANEKLFF
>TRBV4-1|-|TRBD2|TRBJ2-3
TGCGCCAGCAGCCAACTTTCTAGCGGGAGCCCCACAGATACGCAGTATTTT
CASSQLSSGSPTDTQYF
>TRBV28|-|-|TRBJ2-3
TGTGCCAGCAGTTTCGTAAATACGCAGTATTTT
CASSFVNTQYF
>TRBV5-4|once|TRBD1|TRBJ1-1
TGTGCCAGCAGCTTGACCTACAGGGGGTTGAACACTGAAGCTTTCTTT
CASSLTYRGLNTEAFF
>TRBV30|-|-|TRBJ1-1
TGTGCCTGGGGACAGAACACTGAAGCTTTCTTT
CAWGQNTEAFF
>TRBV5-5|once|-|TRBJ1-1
TGTGCCAGCAGCTTTACTAGCTTGAACACTGAAGCTTTCTTT
CASSFTSLNTEAFF
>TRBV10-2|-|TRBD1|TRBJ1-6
TGCGCCAGCAAGGACAGGGGCGGTTCACCCCTCCACTTT
CASKDRGGSPLHF
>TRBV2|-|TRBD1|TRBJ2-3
TGTGCCAGCAGTGGACAGGGAGAAGATACGCAGTATTTT
CASSGQGEDTQYF
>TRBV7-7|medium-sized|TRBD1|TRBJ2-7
TGTGCCAGCAGCTTGGTGACAGGGACCTACGAGCAGTACTTC
CASSLVTGTYEQYF
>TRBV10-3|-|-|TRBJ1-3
TGTGCCATCAGTGAGGTGGTTACCCGCGACTCTGGAAACACCATATATTTT
CAISEVVTRDSGNTIYF
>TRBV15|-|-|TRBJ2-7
TGTGCCACCAGCAGAGGGACTACCCTTCCCTACGAGCAGTACTTC
CATSRGTTLPYEQYF
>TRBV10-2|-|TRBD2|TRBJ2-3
TGCGCCAGCGCGCGACTAGCGGGAATCACAGATACGCAGTATTTT
CASARLAGITDTQYF
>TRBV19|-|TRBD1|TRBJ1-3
TGTGCCAGTAGTCTGTCAGGGGGGTTGAACACGGGAAACACCATATATTTT
CASSLSGGLNTGNTIYF
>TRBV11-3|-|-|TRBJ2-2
TGTGCCAGCAGCTTAGGGGGGAGTACTACGACCGGGGAGCTGTTTTTT
CASSLGGSTTTGELFF
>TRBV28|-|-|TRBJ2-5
TGTGCCAGCAGCCATGGGGACAGTGAACGGGGGTGGGAAGAGACCCAGTACTTC
CASSHGDSERGWEETQYF
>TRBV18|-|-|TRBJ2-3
TGTGCCAGCTCACCTTCGAGGGCAGATACGCAGTATTTT
CASSPSRADTQYF
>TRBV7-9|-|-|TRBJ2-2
TGTGCCAGCAGCAGGGGAGGGGGTAACACCGGGGAGCTGTTTTTT
CASSRGGGNTGELFF
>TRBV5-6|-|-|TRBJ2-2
TGTGCCAGCAGCCACGACGGAATCGAGCTGTTTTTT
CASSHDGIELFF
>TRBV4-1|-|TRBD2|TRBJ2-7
TGCGCCAGCAGCCAAGATTATGCGGGAGTGATCTCCTACGAGCAGTACTTC
CASSQDYAGVISYEQYF
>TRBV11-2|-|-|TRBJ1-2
TGTGCCACACCATCGACAGATCATGGCTACACCTTC
CATPSTDHGYTF
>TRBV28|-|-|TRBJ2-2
TGTGCCAGCAGCACTCCACAACGTAGGAACACCGGGGAGCTGTTTTTT
CASSTPQRRNTGELFF
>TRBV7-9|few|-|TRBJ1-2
TGTGCCAGCAGCCGCTCAGGGGTATTGTATGGCTACACCTTC
CASSRSGVLYGYTF
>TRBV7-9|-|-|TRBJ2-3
TGTGCCAGCAGCTTAGCCCTCGGTAGCGGCCGCACAGATACGCAGTATTTT
CASSLALGSGRTDTQYF
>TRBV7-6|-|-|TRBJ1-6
TGTGCCAGCAGCTTGGACAGTTTTGATAATTCACCCCTCCACTTT
CASSLDSFDNSPLHF
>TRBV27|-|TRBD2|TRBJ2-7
TGTGCCAGCAAAAAGGGACTAGCGGGGATCGACGTCGAGCAGTACTTC
CASKKGLAGIDVEQYF
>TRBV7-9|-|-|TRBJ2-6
TGTGCCAGCAGCCCACTCATTTGGGAACCCGACTCTGGGGCCAACGTCCTGACTTTC
CASSPLIWEPDSGANVLTF
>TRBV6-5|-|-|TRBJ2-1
TGTGCCAGCAGTTACTTGGGTGGCAATGAGCAGTTCTTC
CASSYLGGNEQFF
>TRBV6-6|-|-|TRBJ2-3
TGTGCCAGCACCAAGGGCCCGACAGATACGCAGTATTTT
CASTKGPTDTQYF
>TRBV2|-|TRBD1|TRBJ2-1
TGTGCCAGCAGTTACGACAGGGGGTCCTACAATGAGCAGTTCTTC
CASSYDRGSYNEQFF
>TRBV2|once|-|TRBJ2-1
TGTGCCAGCATGACAGTTGGTGAGCAGTTCTTC
CASMTVGEQFF
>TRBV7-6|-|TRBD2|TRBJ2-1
TGTGCCAGCAGCTTATCTTCCGGGACTAGCTGGCCCAATGAGCAGTTCTTC
CASSLSSGTSWPNEQFF
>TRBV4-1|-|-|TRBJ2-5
TGCGCCAGCAGCCAAGAGAAAACAGGAAACCAAGAGACCCAGTACTTC
CASSQEKTGNQETQYF
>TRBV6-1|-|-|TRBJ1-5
TGTGCCAGCAGGAGGACAGAGGGTCAGCCCCAGCATTTT
CASRRTEGQPQHF
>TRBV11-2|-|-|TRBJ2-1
TGTGCCAGCAGCTTACGGGCTAGCAGCTACAATGAGCAGTTCTTC
CASSLRASSYNEQFF
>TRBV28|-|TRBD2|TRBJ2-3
TGTGCCAGCAGTGTTAGCGGGAGGGTGGCAGATACGCAGTATTTT
CASSVSGRVADTQYF
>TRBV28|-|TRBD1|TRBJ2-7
TGTGCCAGCAGTTTGCAGGGGGCGCGTCCCCCCGAGCAGTACTTC
CASSLQGARPPEQYF
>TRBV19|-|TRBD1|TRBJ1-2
TGTGCCAGTGCCGACGGGGACAGGGGGCGGACCTATGGCTACACCTTC
CASADGDRGRTYGYTF
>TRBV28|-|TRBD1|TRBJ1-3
TGTGCCAGCAGTTTGGGACAGGGAAATAGAAACACCATATATTTT
CASSLGQGNRNTIYF
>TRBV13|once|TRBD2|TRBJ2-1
TGTGCCAGCAGCGCGGGGCCCGGGAGGAACAATGAGCAGTTCTTC
CASSAGPGRNNEQFF
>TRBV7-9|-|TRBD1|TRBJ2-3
TGTGCCAGCAGCCCACAGGGGGGATTAGATACGCAGTATTTT
CASSPQGGLDTQYF